The T cell receptor (beta chain) under discussion was sequenced for a study of blood T cell repertoires in COVID-19. Overall study: The analysed material was cDNA or gDNA that came from T cells, B-cell-depleted T cells, or PBMCs.

The CDR3 extends over 14 amino acids. The V end lost 0 bases, the J end lost 6 bases, and 11 bases lay between the germline ends. Germline lookup yields CDR1 SGHVS and CDR2 FQNEAQ. In the study's own analysis: Counts of nucleated cells, estimated from reference gene primer amplification, were obtained. The data were produced by immunoSEQ multiplex PCR, yet TCRdb's version contains in-frame clones alone and is incomplete. V and J calls and clone size are as listed in that table; D and trimming were resolved from the DNA. Of about 200,000 clones in the sample, roughly 86% were seen once. V gene TRBV7-8 combines with J gene TRBJ1-1; perhaps TRBD1 as D (6 bases). The receptor's source is a man aged 18 to 29 with active or convalescent COVID-19. The sequencing input was peripheral blood. CDR3 region: CASSLAQAGAEAFF. Here the CDR3 DNA reads TGTGCCAGCAGCTTAGCGCAAGCAGGGGCTGAAGCTTTCTTT.